This T cell receptor beta chain derives from a study of cytomegalovirus exposure and HLA in healthy donors. The PCR used 60 Vbeta and 13 Jbeta primers. Original processing methods: Later work found around 85 million unique TCR beta chains, with 9.5 million to 11 million shared. Sequencing was performed with immunoSEQ multiplex PCR; in TCRdb, only in-frame clones are kept and a portion is missing. V and J calls and clone size are given by that table; D and trimming were obtained from the DNA. The sample lists 200,000 or so clones, 60% to 80% occurring once. This clone was counted once. The specimen was PBMCs. The clonotype was recovered from a woman aged 30 to 39 in good health and CMV-seropositive.

The CDR3 is CASSFDRVPYEQYF. CDR3 DNA: TGTGCCAGCAGCTTCGACAGGGTTCCCTACGAGCAGTACTTC. This chain joins TRBV7-9 and TRBJ2-7; 7 bases are shared with TRBD1. In germline, CDR1 is SEHNR, CDR2 FQNEAQ (reference sequence). This CDR3 is built from 14 residues. Trimming cost V 3 bases and J 2 bases; bases outside gene matches: 4.